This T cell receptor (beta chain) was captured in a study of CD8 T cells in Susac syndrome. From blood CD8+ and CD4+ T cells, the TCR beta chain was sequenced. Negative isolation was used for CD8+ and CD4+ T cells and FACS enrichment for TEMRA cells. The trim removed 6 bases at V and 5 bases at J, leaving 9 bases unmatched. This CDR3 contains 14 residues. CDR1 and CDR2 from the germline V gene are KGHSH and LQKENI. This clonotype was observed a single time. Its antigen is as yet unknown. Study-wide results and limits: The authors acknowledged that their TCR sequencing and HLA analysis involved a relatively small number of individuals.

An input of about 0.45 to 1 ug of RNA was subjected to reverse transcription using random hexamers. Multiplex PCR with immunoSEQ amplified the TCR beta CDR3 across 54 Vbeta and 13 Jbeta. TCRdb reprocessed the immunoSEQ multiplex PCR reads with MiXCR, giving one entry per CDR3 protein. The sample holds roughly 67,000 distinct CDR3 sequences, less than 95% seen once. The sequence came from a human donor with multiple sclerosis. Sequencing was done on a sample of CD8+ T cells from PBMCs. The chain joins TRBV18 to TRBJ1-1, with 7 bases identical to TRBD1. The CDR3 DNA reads TGTGCCAGCTCGCCGACAGGGAGCTTGACTGAAGCTTTCTTT. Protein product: CASSPTGSLTEAFF.